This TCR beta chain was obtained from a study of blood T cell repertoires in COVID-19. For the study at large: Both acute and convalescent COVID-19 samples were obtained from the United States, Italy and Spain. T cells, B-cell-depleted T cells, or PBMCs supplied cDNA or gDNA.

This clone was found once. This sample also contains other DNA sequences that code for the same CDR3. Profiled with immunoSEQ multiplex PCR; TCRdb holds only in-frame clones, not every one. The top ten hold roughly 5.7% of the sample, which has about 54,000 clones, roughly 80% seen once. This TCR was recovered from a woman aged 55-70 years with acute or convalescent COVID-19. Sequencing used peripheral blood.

CDR3 bases: TGTGCCAGCAGCCAAGCCCGGGGCAATCAGCCCCAGCATTTT. This translates into CASSQARGNQPQHF. The V call is TRBV3-1 (or the pseudogene TRBV3-2), the J call TRBJ1-5; D is uncertain. The CDR3 has 14 amino acids. Germline V gene lookup returns CDR1 LGHDT and CDR2 YNNKEL (reference sequence). The V and J ends lost 1 base and 2 bases respectively, with 6 bases between them.